This record looks at one T cell receptor (beta chain) sequence and its context. Its antigen is as yet unknown. Trimming took 7 bases from V and 8 from J, leaving 17 bases between them. The CDR3 length is 13 residues. Per germline, CDR1 SGHAT and CDR2 FQNNGV. This entry is derived from a study of lymphopenia after photon versus proton radiotherapy. Assay used: immunoSEQ multiplex PCR; TCRdb lists only in-frame clones, some missing. Here the sample spans approximately 31,000 clones, about 80% being singletons. General study findings and limits: Post-nadir diversity loss with photons came from oligoclonal expansion, particularly CD8+ Temra cells. Proton therapy kept repertoires fairly stable, unlike photons, which gained effector/memory cells.

This clonotype was obtained from a woman in her seventies with pancreatic cancer. This chain joins TRBV11-2 and TRBJ1-2; D ambiguous. Source: peripheral blood, taken from a patient treated with proton-based radiotherapy. In DNA, the CDR3 is TGTGCCAGCACCTCCCCCCGGACTGAAGGCTACACCTTC. It specifies CASTSPRTEGYTF.